This T cell receptor (beta chain) was documented in a study of CD8 T cells in Susac syndrome. Reverse transcription of roughly 0.45 to 1 ug RNA used random hexamers. TCRdb used MiXCR to reprocess the immunoSEQ multiplex PCR reads, holding one entry per CDR3 protein. The sample shows about 250,000 distinct CDR3 sequences, approximately 92% of them seen only once. Germline CDR1 LNHNV, CDR2 YYDKDF (reference sequence). The CDR3 has 15 amino acids. The ends were cut back, 3 bases at V and 2 bases at J, with 13 bases in the middle. Sequencing was carried out using CD4+ T cells from PBMCs. The rearrangement joins TRBV15 to TRBJ1-1; possibly TRBD1 for D (5 bases). This receptor was obtained from a human donor with multiple sclerosis. The CDR3 spells CATSRGYGGNTEAFF. In DNA, the CDR3 is TGTGCCACCAGCAGGGGATATGGGGGAAACACTGAAGCTTTCTTT.